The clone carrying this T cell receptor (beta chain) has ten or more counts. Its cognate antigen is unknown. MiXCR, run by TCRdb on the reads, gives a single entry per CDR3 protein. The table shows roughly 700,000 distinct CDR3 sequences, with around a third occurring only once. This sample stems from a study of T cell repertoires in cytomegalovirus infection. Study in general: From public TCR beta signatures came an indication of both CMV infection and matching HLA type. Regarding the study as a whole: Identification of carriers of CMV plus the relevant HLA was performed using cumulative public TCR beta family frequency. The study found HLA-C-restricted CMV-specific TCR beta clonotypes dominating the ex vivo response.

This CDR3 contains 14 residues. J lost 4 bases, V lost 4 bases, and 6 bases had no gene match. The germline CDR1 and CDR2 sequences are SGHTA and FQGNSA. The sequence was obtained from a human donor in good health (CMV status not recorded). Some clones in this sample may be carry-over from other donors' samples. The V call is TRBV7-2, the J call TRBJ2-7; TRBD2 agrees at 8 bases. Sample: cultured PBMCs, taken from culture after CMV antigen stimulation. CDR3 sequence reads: CASSSRGGGYEQYF. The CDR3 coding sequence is TGTGCCAGCAGCTCCCGGGGGGGTGGATACGAGCAGTACTTC.